A selection of T cell receptor beta chains follows, all from one sample in a study of cytomegalovirus exposure and HLA in healthy donors. The method was immunoSEQ multiplex PCR; TCRdb's version includes in-frame clones alone and lacks a portion of them. The data contain 150,000 or so clones, 70% to 80% of them singletons. The sample taken for sequencing was PBMCs. The receptors were gathered from a female donor in good health and CMV-seronegative. Each CDR3 is given with its conserved first and last residue. D genes are given only for firm matches. Clone size is not always given. Where it is, it says once, few, many or a class for expanded clones.

>-|-|TRBJ2-1|TRBV4-1
TGCGCCAGCAGCCAAGGTTGGACAGCTTACAATGAGCAGTTCTTC
CASSQGWTAYNEQFF
>-|-|TRBJ2-3|TRBV6-5
TGTGCCAGCAAGAGGGACACCCGCACAGATACGCAGTATTTT
CASKRDTRTDTQYF
>-|TRBD1|TRBJ1-4|TRBV29-1
TGCAGCGTTGAAGAGGGAACAGGGGGTTGGGGAAAACTGTTTTTT
CSVEEGTGGWGKLFF
>few|TRBD1|TRBJ1-6|TRBV18
TGTGCCAGCTCACCCAAAGACAGGGATTCACCCCTCCACTTT
CASSPKDRDSPLHF
>-|TRBD1|TRBJ2-7|TRBV5-1
TGCGCCAGCAGATCCGGGACAGGTACCTACGAGCAGTACTTC
CASRSGTGTYEQYF
>-|TRBD2|TRBJ2-5|TRBV5-1
TGCGCCAGCAGCCCGATTAATAGCGGGGGCGCAGAGACCCAGTACTTC
CASSPINSGGAETQYF
>-|TRBD1|TRBJ1-1|TRBV6-5
TGTGCCAGCAGTTACGAAGGGACAGTAACAGCTTTCTTT
CASSYEGTVTAFF
>-|TRBD1|TRBJ2-3|TRBV2
TGTGCCAGCAGCCAACAGGGGGTAGATACGCAGTATTTT
CASSQQGVDTQYF
>-|TRBD2|TRBJ2-3|TRBV7-9
TGTGCCAGCAGCTTGACTATAGCGGGAGGCACGATCACAGATACGCAGTATTTT
CASSLTIAGGTITDTQYF
>once|-|TRBJ2-3|TRBV28
TGTGCCAGCAGTTCCCCACGGACGCAGTATTTT
CASSSPRTQYF
>-|TRBD1|TRBJ1-1|TRBV5-1
TGCGCCAGCAGCAGGGGACAGGGGAACACTGAAGCTTTCTTT
CASSRGQGNTEAFF
>few|TRBD2|TRBJ2-3|TRBV28
TGTGCCAGCAGCCTGGGCCGAGCGGGAGCCGTAGATACGCAGTATTTT
CASSLGRAGAVDTQYF
>once|-|TRBJ2-2|TRBV4-2
TGTGCCAGCAGCCAATACGGGACTGTTAACTTCGGGGAGCTGTTTTTT
CASSQYGTVNFGELFF
>-|TRBD1|TRBJ2-5|TRBV12-5
TGTGCTAGTGGGTTAACCGGGACAGGCTACCAAGAGACCCAGTACTTC
CASGLTGTGYQETQYF
>few|TRBD2|TRBJ2-5|TRBV9
TGTGCCAGCAGCCCGGGGACTAGCGGACCAAGGGGGACCCAGTACTTC
CASSPGTSGPRGTQYF
>few|-|TRBJ1-1|TRBV6-5
TGTGCCAGCAGTTACGGGGGGGTTCACACTGAAGCTTTCTTT
CASSYGGVHTEAFF
>-|-|TRBJ1-5|TRBV7-2
TGTGCCAGCAGCTTAAGGAGGGGCGATGATCAGCCCCAGCATTTT
CASSLRRGDDQPQHF
>-|-|TRBJ1-5|TRBV28
TGTGCCAGCAGTTTTCTTGGCAATCAGCCCCAGCATTTT
CASSFLGNQPQHF
>-|-|TRBJ2-5|TRBV7-2
TGTGCCAGCAGCCCAGCCAGATCCGGGGGCCAAGAGACCCAGTACTTC
CASSPARSGGQETQYF
>-|TRBD2|TRBJ2-7|TRBV10-3
TGTGCCATCAAAGAGGGGGCTAGCGGGAGCTCCTACGAGCAGTACTTC
CAIKEGASGSSYEQYF
>few|-|TRBJ2-7|TRBV7-9
TGTGCCAGCAGCTTAGCGGGCAGCTACGAGCAGTACTTC
CASSLAGSYEQYF
>once|TRBD1|TRBJ1-1|TRBV18
TGTGCCAGCTTGGGACAGGGGCGGACTAAAGCTTTCTTT
CASLGQGRTKAFF
>-|-|TRBJ1-1|TRBV4-1
TGCGCCAGCAGCCAAGTTAGGACACCGAACACTGAAGCTTTCTTT
CASSQVRTPNTEAFF
>once|-|TRBJ1-2|TRBV6-5
TGTGCCAGCAGTCCTCCCGGACTGAGCTATGGCTACACCTTC
CASSPPGLSYGYTF
>-|-|TRBJ2-7|TRBV7-9
TGTGCCAGCAGCTTACTTCCCTACGAGCAGTACTTC
CASSLLPYEQYF
>few|-|TRBJ2-3|TRBV27
TGTGCCAGCAGTTTACTAGCAGTTCCAGATACGCAGTATTTT
CASSLLAVPDTQYF
>-|TRBD1|TRBJ1-2|TRBV2
TGTGCCAGCAGAGAGGACAGGGTCAATGGCTACACCTTC
CASREDRVNGYTF
>-|TRBD2|TRBJ2-5|TRBV5-6
TGTGCCAGCAGCTTAGCGGGGTCGGTTGAGACCCAGTACTTC
CASSLAGSVETQYF
>-|-|TRBJ2-7|TRBV27
TGTGCCAGCAGTCCCCAGAGGATACGCGAGCAGTACTTC
CASSPQRIREQYF
>-|-|TRBJ1-2|TRBV7-2
TGTGCCAGCAGCTTAGAAACAGGGACCTATGGCTACACCTTC
CASSLETGTYGYTF
>-|-|TRBJ1-2|TRBV5-1
TGCGCCAGCAGCCCGGACTTATTCTATGGCTACACCTTC
CASSPDLFYGYTF
>-|TRBD2|TRBJ2-7|TRBV11-1
TGTGCCAGCAGCTTAAGTAGCGGGGGCTCCTACGAGCAGTACTTC
CASSLSSGGSYEQYF
>few|-|TRBJ2-7|TRBV15
TGTGCCACCAGCAGAAGGGACACTTCCTACGAGCAGTACTTC
CATSRRDTSYEQYF
>-|-|TRBJ1-1|TRBV5-6
TGTGCCAGCAGTCGTAACTTTCTTTCTGAAGCTTTCTTT
CASSRNFLSEAFF
>-|TRBD1|TRBJ1-4|TRBV5-1
TGCGCCAGCAGCGGGCAGGGGGCCCTTAATGAAAAACTGTTTTTT
CASSGQGALNEKLFF
>-|-|TRBJ1-1|TRBV18
TGTGCCAGCTCACCGCGGGACGAGAACACTGAAGCTTTCTTT
CASSPRDENTEAFF
>-|TRBD2|TRBJ2-3|TRBV5-1
TGCGCCAGCAGGAAAAGGACTAGCGGGAGTTGGAATACGCAGTATTTT
CASRKRTSGSWNTQYF
>-|-|TRBJ1-2|TRBV28
TGTGCCAGCAGCCCAATGGGGATAGGACAGAACTATGGCTACACCTTC
CASSPMGIGQNYGYTF